What follows are 8 T cell receptor beta chains derived from one specimen sequenced in a study of Ad26.COV2.S vaccination and SARS-CoV-2 variants. TCRdb keeps only in-frame clones here, not all; method: immunoSEQ multiplex PCR. The sample lists about 680,000 clones; more than 80% were seen once. Documented treatment: 15 to 20 received Ad26.COV2.S at low or high dose, single or two shots; several received placebo; per-sample allocation not given. Collection of the samples took place on day 63 after the first injection of vaccine or placebo. This specimen consisted of peripheral blood, obtained in a trial of Ad26.COV2.S vaccine versus placebo. The origin of the receptors is a person between 18 and 65 years old who received the Ad26.COV2.S COVID-19 vaccine or a placebo.

The chain has TRBV5-4 and TRBJ2-7, with D maybe TRBD2 (6 bases). The CDR3 length is 15 residues. The V gene lost 5 bases and the J gene lost 0 bases, with 15 bases spanning the gap. Germline-derived CDR1 and CDR2 are SGHNT and YYREEE (reference sequence). The CDR3 here is CASSPGSASSYEQYF. CDR3 nucleotides: TGTGCCAGCAGTCCCGGGAGCGCGAGCTCCTACGAGCAGTACTTC.

The rearrangement uses TRBV6-6 and TRBJ1-5; TRBD1 aligns across 7 bases. The CDR3 is made up of 17 amino acids. V was clipped by 5 bases and J by 0 bases; unmatched bases: 10. Looked up from germline, CDR1 is MNHNY and CDR2 is SVGAGI (reference sequence). The CDR3 loop reads CASSPPTGVNSNQPQHF. CDR3 DNA sequence: TGTGCCAGCAGTCCTCCTACAGGGGTAAATAGCAATCAGCCCCAGCATTTT.

This chain links TRBV30 with TRBJ2-5; D not certain. Trimming shortened V by 4 bases and J by 8 bases, and 14 bases separated the two germline ends. The germline V gene encodes CDR1 GTSNPN and CDR2 SVGIG (reference sequence). The CDR3 totals 12 residues. The CDR3 loop is CAWIEAGSTQYF. The CDR3 DNA sequence: TGTGCCTGGATTGAGGCCGGAAGCACCCAGTACTTC. Full variable domain (rest looked up from reference TRBV30 and TRBJ2-5): SQTIHQWPATLVQPVGSPLSLECTVEGTSNPNLYWYRQAAGRGLQLLFYSVGIGQISSEVPQNLSASRPQDRQFILSSKKLLLSDSGFYLCAWIEAGSTQYFGPGTRLLVL.

The CDR3 bases are TGTGCCAGCAGCGGTCCGGGACCTCAAGAGACCCAGTACTTC. The encoded protein is CASSGPGPQETQYF. V and J are TRBV7-9 and TRBJ2-5; perhaps D is TRBD1 or TRBD2 (5 bases each). The length of the CDR3 is 14 residues. Germline V gives CDR1 SEHNR, CDR2 FQNEAQ (reference sequence). The germline V and J ends were trimmed by 5 bases and 2 bases, with 12 bases remaining between them.

This chain links TRBV5-1 with TRBJ1-1, with D possibly being TRBD1 (5 bases). The germline CDR1 and CDR2 sequences are SGHRS and YFSETQ. This CDR3 has 16 residues. V was trimmed by 3 bases and J by 4 bases, leaving 19 bases between them. The CDR3 DNA sequence: TGCGCCAGCAGCTCCTGGACGAGGGGTCTGAGCACTGAAGCTTTCTTT. This gives the protein CASSSWTRGLSTEAFF. Based on the CDR3 plus reference TRBV5-1 and TRBJ1-1, the full variable domain is KAGVTQTPRYLIKTRGQQVTLSCSPISGHRSVSWYQQTPGQGLQFLFEYFSETQRNKGNFPGRFSGRQFSNSRSEMNVSTLELGDSALYLCASSSWTRGLSTEAFFGQGTRLTVV.

A single count supports this clone. The chain carries TRBV7-2 and TRBJ1-2; no clear D gene. Trimming took off 0 bases at V and 7 bases at J, with 15 bases between the two ends. The V gene's germline CDR1 is SGHTA and CDR2 FQGNSA. The CDR3 loop spans 15 amino acids. CDR3 protein: CASSLALSISFGYTF. As DNA, the CDR3 is TGTGCCAGCAGCTTAGCGCTTTCGATCTCCTTTGGCTACACCTTC.

The gene calls are TRBV5-6 and TRBJ1-2; no reliable D call. Germline V gene lookup returns CDR1 SGHDT and CDR2 YYEEEE. V was clipped by 2 bases and J by 2 bases, with 13 bases between them. The CDR3 contains 15 residues. CDR3 amino acids: CASSLGLTVNYGYTF. The CDR3 region has the DNA TGTGCCAGCAGCTTAGGTCTGACGGTGAACTATGGCTACACCTTC.

The chain is built from TRBV2 and TRBJ2-2; D uncertain. Trimming cost V 0 bases and J 9 bases, with 14 bases left between them. Germline CDR1 SNHLY, CDR2 FYNNEI. CDR3 size: 15 residues. CDR3 sequence (DNA): TGTGCCAGCAGTGAAGCGGTTGTCCCAGCAAGGGAGCTGTTTTTT. Amino acid sequence: CASSEAVVPARELFF.